The 14 T cell receptor beta chains reported below all come from one sample, sequenced in a study of control samples from healthy donors and cancer patients (TCRdb year 2020). Library preparation used the immunoSEQ multiplex PCR assay. Sourced from immuneACCESS, this table was stored by TCRdb with only in-frame sequences that have V and J called. A share of the clones is absent; for the studies checked, an unresolved V gene accounts for under half, and the remainder has no known explanation. The sample yields some 160,000 clones; about 90% were counted once. Roughly 0.7% of the sample comes from the top ten. Sequences were obtained from blood. Receptors originate from a woman younger than 45 in good health.

The chain employs TRBV5-5 and TRBJ1-1; a possible D gene is TRBD1 (5 bases). Between the trimmed V and J ends, which lost 5 bases and 6 bases, there was a span of 8 bases. Looked up from germline, CDR1 is SGHKS and CDR2 is YYEKEE (reference sequence). This CDR3 has 11 amino acids. Here the CDR3 DNA reads TGTGCCAGCAGTTGGGGGGCTGAAGCTTTCTTT. Translation: CASSWGAEAFF.

This chain links TRBV10-3 with TRBJ2-2; TRBD2 aligns across 14 bases. The CDR3 loop spans 19 amino acids. CDR1 and CDR2 (germline): ENHRY, SYGVKD. The junction had 6 bases not matched to a gene; V was cut back by 2 bases and J by 1 base. CDR3 in DNA: TGTGCCATCAGTGAGCGCGGGACTAGCGGGAGTAGGAACACCGGGGAGCTGTTTTTT. Its translation is CAISERGTSGSRNTGELFF.

CDR3 region: CASSLYGSREQFF. DNA for the CDR3: TGTGCCAGCAGCTTGTACGGGAGCCGGGAGCAGTTCTTC. V gene TRBV5-6 combines with J gene TRBJ2-1, with TRBD2 as a possible D gene (6 bases). Trimming removed 1 base at V and 10 bases at J, with 12 bases between. The CDR3 sequence is 13 residues long. Germline CDR1 and CDR2: SGHDT and YYEEEE. Complete variable domain (other parts from reference TRBV5-6 and TRBJ2-1): DAGVTQSPTHLIKTRGQQVTLRCSPKSGHDTVSWYQQALGQGPQFIFQYYEEEERQRGNFPDRFSGHQFPNYSSELNVNALLLGDSALYLCASSLYGSREQFFGPGTRLTVL.

V gene TRBV5-4 combines with J gene TRBJ2-3; 8 bases are a match to TRBD1. The CDR3 runs 17 residues. Germline values: CDR1 SGHNT, CDR2 YYREEE (reference sequence). With 0 bases clipped from V and 7 bases from J, the junction kept 13 bases outside the gene matches. The CDR3 loop is CASSLDPGTGAMNTQYF. For the CDR3, the DNA is TGTGCCAGCAGCTTGGATCCTGGGACAGGTGCCATGAATACGCAGTATTTT.

This chain's CDR3 is CASSKGYRLRHQPQHF. The CDR3 DNA sequence: TGTGCCAGCAGCAAAGGTTATCGCCTACGCCATCAGCCCCAGCATTTT. The rearrangement links TRBV21-1 to TRBJ1-5. TRBV21-1 is listed as a pseudogene. The CDR3 length is 16 residues.

The chain uses TRBV24-1 and TRBJ1-5, with unresolved D. Germline CDR1 reads KGHDR; CDR2 reads SFDVKD. The CDR3 is made up of 13 amino acids. V gave up 1 base and J gave up 3 bases, with 3 bases separating them. CDR3 in amino acids: CATSDLNNQPQHF. The CDR3 nucleotides are TGTGCCACCAGTGATTTAAACAATCAGCCCCAGCATTTT.

Notes on this clone: Additional DNA sequences in this sample encode the identical CDR3. This chain uses TRBV19 with TRBJ2-1, with D tentatively TRBD2 (6 bases). Trimming took off 9 bases at V and 0 bases at J, with 9 bases between the two ends. The CDR3 totals 13 residues. Germline V gene data show CDR1 as LNHDA and CDR2 as SQIVND (reference sequence). The chain's CDR3 is CASGGSSYNEQFF. Written as DNA, the CDR3 is TGTGCCAGCGGAGGGAGCTCCTACAATGAGCAGTTCTTC.

V gene TRBV14 combines with J gene TRBJ2-3; 13 bases are shared with TRBD2. The ends lost 5 bases at V and 4 bases at J; junction bases unmatched: 6. Germline CDR1 SGHDN, CDR2 FVKESK. This CDR3 spans 16 amino acids. The CDR3 protein is CASSNPTSGRSDTQYF. The CDR3 DNA reads TGTGCCAGCAGCAATCCGACTAGCGGGAGGTCAGATACGCAGTATTTT.

The chain employs TRBV15 and TRBJ1-4; D remains ambiguous. Germline V gene data show CDR1 as LNHNV and CDR2 as YYDKDF (reference sequence). The length of the CDR3 is 15 residues. Trimming stripped 0 bases from V and 3 bases from J, with 8 bases between. CDR3 sequence: CATSRDRASNEKLFF. As DNA, the CDR3 is TGTGCCACCAGCAGAGATAGGGCCTCTAATGAAAAACTGTTTTTT.

This clone was picked up one time. This chain connects TRBV10-3 to TRBJ2-5; 9 bases are a match to TRBD2. Germline trimming cut 6 bases from V and 4 bases from J; bases unmatched to any gene: 3. The CDR3 loop spans 13 amino acids. Germline V gene lookup returns CDR1 ENHRY and CDR2 SYGVKD. This CDR3 is CAIRALAGETQYF. In DNA form, the CDR3 reads TGTGCCATCAGGGCACTAGCGGGAGAGACCCAGTACTTC.

The gene calls are TRBV18 and TRBJ2-1; D might be TRBD2 (7 bases). The CDR3 has 12 amino acids. Germline CDR1 KGHSH, CDR2 LQKENI. CDR3 nucleotide sequence: TGTTGGTCCGGGGGGCCCTACAATGAGCAGTTCTTC. Translated, it gives CWSGGPYNEQFF.

The rearrangement joins TRBV15 to TRBJ2-7, with D maybe TRBD1 (6 bases). V was clipped by 0 bases and J by 6 bases, with 15 bases between them. In germline, CDR1 is LNHNV, CDR2 YYDKDF (reference sequence). The CDR3 contains 15 residues. The CDR3 spells CATSRDRTGIGEQYF. The CDR3 DNA is TGTGCCACCAGCAGAGATCGTACAGGGATAGGCGAGCAGTACTTC. Together with reference TRBV15 and TRBJ2-7, the CDR3 gives the full variable domain: DAMVIQNPRYQVTQFGKPVTLSCSQTLNHNVMYWYQQKSSQAPKLLFHYYDKDFNNEADTPDNFQSRRPNTSFCFLDIRSPGLGDTAMYLCATSRDRTGIGEQYFGPGTRLTVT.

The chain combines TRBV30 with TRBJ1-6; D not resolved. The CDR3 spans 15 residues. Germline CDR1 reads GTSNPN; CDR2 reads SVGIG (reference sequence). Trimming left V 4 bases short and J 3 bases short, with 13 bases between. The CDR3 region has the DNA TGTGCCTGGACGGTCCGAGGGTTCTATAATTCACCCCTCCACTTT. It encodes CAWTVRGFYNSPLHF.

This clone was found once. The gene calls are TRBV5-8 and TRBJ2-2; D is undetermined. V shed 2 bases and J shed 0 bases, with 5 bases lying between them. Germline CDR1 is SGHTS and CDR2 is YDEGEE. The CDR3 totals 14 residues. The CDR3 loop is CASSLPANTGELFF. CDR3 nucleotides: TGTGCCAGCAGCTTACCCGCGAACACCGGGGAGCTGTTTTTT.